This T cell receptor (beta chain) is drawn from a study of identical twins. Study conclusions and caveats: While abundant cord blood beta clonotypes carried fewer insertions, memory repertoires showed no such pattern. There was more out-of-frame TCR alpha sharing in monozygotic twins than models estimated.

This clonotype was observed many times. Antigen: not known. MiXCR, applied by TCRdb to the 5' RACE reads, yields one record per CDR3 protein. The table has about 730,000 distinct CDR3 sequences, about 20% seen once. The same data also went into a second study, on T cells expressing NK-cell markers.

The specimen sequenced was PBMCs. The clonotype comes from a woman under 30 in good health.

CDR3: CSASTVGGRETQYF. CDR3 DNA sequence: TGCAGTGCTAGTACGGTCGGTGGGAGAGAGACCCAGTACTTC. This rearrangement joins TRBV20-1 to TRBJ2-5; a weak D match, TRBD2 (5 bases). CDR3 length: 14 amino acids. Looked up from germline, CDR1 is DFQATT and CDR2 is SNEGSKA (reference sequence). V gave up 3 bases and J gave up 4 bases, with 15 bases separating them.